This T cell receptor (beta chain) emerged from a study of Ad26.COV2.S vaccination and SARS-CoV-2 variants. Study as a whole: Once, or twice with 56 days between doses, Ad26.COV2.S was given intramuscularly.

With 8 bases clipped from V and 4 bases from J, the junction kept 12 bases outside the gene matches. From germline, CDR1 is MGHRA and CDR2 YSYEKL. This CDR3 has 15 residues. The treatment denotes: some 19 received Ad26.COV2.S at low or high dose, single or two shots; a few received placebo; per-sample allocation not given. Sample collection was performed on day 63 after the first vaccine or placebo injection. Boston hosted the donor, who was an adult aged 18-55 years. The study used a vaccine consisting of an Ad26 vector that expressed Wuhan-strain SARS-CoV-2 spike. The method was immunoSEQ multiplex PCR; TCRdb's version includes in-frame clones alone and lacks a portion of them. In the table there are a few hundred thousand clones, roughly four fifths of which are singletons.

The origin of this receptor is a person aged 18-65 years who received the Ad26.COV2.S COVID-19 vaccine or a placebo. The chain employs TRBV4-1 and TRBJ2-3; 7 bases agree with TRBD2. The sample in question was peripheral blood, obtained in a trial of Ad26.COV2.S vaccine versus placebo. CDR3 DNA: TGCGCCAGCCGGAGGACTAGTTCATTTTCAGATACGCAGTATTTT. This encodes CASRRTSSFSDTQYF.